This T cell receptor beta chain is from a study of early T cells in non-severe SARS-CoV-2 infection. Using its own MiXCR run on the 5' RACE reads, TCRdb lists one record per CDR3 protein. The sample contains approximately 73,000 distinct CDR3 sequences, approximately 11% of which appear only once. CDR3 length: 16 residues. V was shortened by 1 base and J by 3 bases, with 15 bases between the two germline ends. Germline V gene lookup returns CDR1 PRHDT and CDR2 FYEKMQ (reference sequence). This clonotype has at least ten counts. The sequenced sample consisted of whole blood. The chain carries TRBV13 and TRBJ1-1; the D gene is possibly TRBD1 (5 bases). This receptor was identified in an adult who was a healthcare worker with PCR-confirmed SARS-CoV-2 infection or an uninfected control (not recorded which). The CDR3 DNA follows: TGTGCCAGCAGCTTAGAGGTTGGGGGTCTGTACACTGAAGCTTTCTTT. It encodes CASSLEVGGLYTEAFF. The variable domain in full, with the rest retrieved from reference TRBV13 and TRBJ1-1, is AAGVIQSPRHLIKEKRETATLKCYPIPRHDTVYWYQQGPGQDPQFLISFYEKMQSDKGSIPDRFSAQQFSDYHSELNMSSLELGDSALYFCASSLEVGGLYTEAFFGQGTRLTVV.